The 30 T cell receptor beta chains presented below share a single source sample, sequenced in a study of vaccination effects on CD4 cells after COVID-19. Their antigens remain unidentified. Using immunoSEQ multiplex PCR, the repertoire was profiled, and TCRdb retains in-frame clones only, with some absent. The data show more than 30,000 clones, about three fifths seen once. Within the ViraFEST assay, antigen-specific CD4+ T cells underwent expansion with viral peptide pools prior to sequencing. CD4+ T cells were isolated after approximately 10 days of culture. Vaccine recipients had no previous SARS-CoV-2 infection; their nucleocapsid antibodies were negative. Source: CD4+ T cells from PBMCs cultured with HCoV-OC43 spike peptides, taken before COVID-19 vaccination. Indicated subset: HCoV-OC43 spike overlapping peptide pool stimulation. Receptor source: a human donor who received a COVID-19 vaccine.

This chain joins TRBV18 and TRBJ1-6; D perhaps matches TRBD1 (5 bases). V was shortened by 3 bases and J by 0 bases, with 15 bases between the two germline ends. CDR3 length equals 18 residues. Germline V gene lookup returns CDR1 KGHSH and CDR2 LQKENI. The CDR3 DNA reads TGTGCCAGCTCACCCGGAGACAGATTTCGCTCCTATAATTCACCCCTCCACTTT. It codes for CASSPGDRFRSYNSPLHF. The variable domain in full, completed from reference TRBV18 and TRBJ1-6, reads NAGVMQNPRHLVRRRGQEARLRCSPMKGHSHVYWYRQLPEEGLKFMVYLQKENIIDESGMPKERFSAEFPKEGPSILRIQQVVRGDSAAYFCASSPGDRFRSYNSPLHFGNGTRLTVT.

This rearrangement joins TRBV29-1 to TRBJ2-5; D unclear. The CDR3 sequence is 13 residues long. Trimming left V 6 bases short and J 5 bases short, with 16 bases between. From germline, CDR1 is SQVTM and CDR2 ANQGSEA. The CDR3 loop is CSVVGRYEETQYF. CDR3 coding DNA: TGCAGCGTAGTCGGCAGGTACGAGGAGACCCAGTACTTC. The variable domain in full, with the rest retrieved from reference TRBV29-1 and TRBJ2-5, is SAVISQKPSRDICQRGTSLTIQCQVDSQVTMMFWYRQQPGQSLTLIATANQGSEATYESGFVIDKFPISRPNLTFSTLTVSNMSPEDSSIYLCSVVGRYEETQYFGPGTRLLVL.

The chain links TRBV19 to TRBJ1-5; no firm D call. Germline loops: CDR1 LNHDA, CDR2 SQIVND (reference sequence). Trimming shortened V by 6 bases and J by 1 base, and 13 bases separated the two germline ends. This CDR3 is built from 15 residues. Here the CDR3 DNA reads TGTGCCAGTAGCCGCATTGGAGGGAGCAATCAGCCCCAGCATTTT. Amino acid sequence: CASSRIGGSNQPQHF.

The V and J genes are TRBV20-1 and TRBJ2-7, with 7 nucleotides matching TRBD2. V gave up 3 bases and J gave up 6 bases; unmatched junction bases: 8. Germline CDR1 is DFQATT and CDR2 is SNEGSKA (reference sequence). This CDR3 is built from 13 residues. The CDR3 loop reads CSASSAGDGEQYF. DNA for the CDR3: TGCAGTGCTAGTTCCGCGGGAGACGGCGAGCAGTACTTC.

This rearrangement joins TRBV12-3 or TRBV12-4 to TRBJ1-3; D remains ambiguous. CDR3 length: 13 amino acids. The V end was cut by 1 base, the J end by 2 bases, with 3 bases between. The CDR3 sequence is CASSLVAGNTIYF. The DNA for the CDR3 is TGTGCCAGCAGTTTAGTCGCTGGAAACACCATATATTTT.

The rearrangement links TRBV5-6 to TRBJ2-5; a weak D match, TRBD2 (5 bases). CDR3 length: 16 residues. V was clipped by 0 bases and J by 1 base, with 13 bases between them. CDR1 and CDR2 (germline): SGHDT, YYEEEE. CDR3 nucleotides: TGTGCCAGCAGCTTGGTTTTCGGAGGCCGCCAAGAGACCCAGTACTTC. Translated: CASSLVFGGRQETQYF.

This clone turned up a few times. The V gene is TRBV5-1, the J gene TRBJ1-2; D ambiguous. The CDR3 spans 15 residues. The V gene's germline CDR1 is SGHRS and CDR2 YFSETQ. Trimming took off 6 bases at V and 2 bases at J, with 17 bases between the two ends. CDR3 residues: CASTGVGRGNYGYTF. The CDR3 DNA follows: TGCGCCAGCACCGGGGTAGGACGGGGAAACTATGGCTACACCTTC.

This clone was counted once. V usage is TRBV2 and J usage is TRBJ1-2; 11 bases line up with TRBD1. The J segment lost 8 bases and the V segment lost 1 base, leaving 3 bases of the junction unmatched. The CDR3 is 14 residues long. From germline, CDR1 is SNHLY and CDR2 FYNNEI. CDR3 amino acids: CASSEGTGGRGYTF. Written as DNA, the CDR3 is TGTGCCAGCAGTGAAGGGACAGGGGGCCGGGGCTACACCTTC.

In this sample, this clone turned up once. The rearrangement links TRBV19 to TRBJ2-2; possibly TRBD1 for D (5 bases). V was trimmed by 6 bases and J by 4 bases, leaving 18 bases between them. The CDR3 totals 16 residues. In germline, CDR1 is LNHDA, CDR2 SQIVND (reference sequence). The DNA for the CDR3 is TGTGCCAGTAGCAAAACAGGCCTCTTCTCCACCGGGGAGCTGTTTTTT. Amino acid sequence: CASSKTGLFSTGELFF.

This chain uses TRBV28 with TRBJ1-4; no firm D call. CDR1 and CDR2 from the germline V gene are MDHEN and SYDVKM. CDR3 length equals 16 residues. The V gene lost 6 bases and the J gene lost 7 bases, with 21 bases spanning the gap. Here the CDR3 reads CASSKQARLKGEKLFF. CDR3 nucleotides: TGTGCCAGCAGCAAGCAGGCCCGATTAAAGGGTGAAAAACTGTTTTTT.

The gene calls are TRBV6-5 and TRBJ2-1; 7 bases align to TRBD2. Unmatched junction bases numbered 8, after V lost 3 bases and J lost 6 bases. This CDR3 is 15 amino acids long. Germline V gene lookup returns CDR1 MNHEY and CDR2 SVGAGI. CDR3 nucleotides: TGTGCCAGCAGTTATGAGTCTAGCGGACTCAATGAGCAGTTCTTC. Translating gives CASSYESSGLNEQFF.

In its sample, this clone was seen once. This chain uses TRBV27 with TRBJ2-1, with D possibly TRBD2 on 5 matching bases. The CDR3 runs 15 residues. Trimming left V 2 bases short and J 6 bases short, with 14 bases between. Germline CDR1 is MNHEY and CDR2 is SMNVEV (reference sequence). This chain's CDR3 is CASSLQRLRSNEQFF. The CDR3 DNA sequence: TGTGCCAGCAGTTTACAGAGACTACGATCCAATGAGCAGTTCTTC.

The CDR3 sequence: CASSFGTGVRETQYF. In nucleotides, the CDR3 is TGTGCCAGCAGTTTCGGGACAGGGGTTAGGGAGACCCAGTACTTC. V usage is TRBV27 and J usage is TRBJ2-5, with 10 bases fitting TRBD1. The germline V gene encodes CDR1 MNHEY and CDR2 SMNVEV (reference sequence). CDR3 size: 15 residues. V was clipped by 3 bases and J by 5 bases; unmatched bases: 6.

This rearrangement joins TRBV6-5 to TRBJ2-3; possibly TRBD1 or TRBD2 for D (5 bases each). The CDR3 spans 15 residues. V lost 0 bases and J lost 7, with 14 bases in between. CDR1 is MNHEY and CDR2 is SVGAGI in the germline V gene. CDR3 coding DNA: TGTGCCAGCAGTTACTCCGGGGCTAGCCAATATACGCAGTATTTT. It is translated as CASSYSGASQYTQYF.

Of note for this clone: The sample has other DNA sequences that encode this CDR3 too. The chain employs TRBV6-1 and TRBJ2-2; 12 nucleotides agree with TRBD2. The CDR3 has 15 residues. The V and J ends lost 2 bases and 6 bases, in that order; junction bases with no gene match: 1. The V gene's germline CDR1 is MNHNS and CDR2 SASEGT. CDR3 in DNA: TGTGCCAGCAGTGAACTAGCGGGGGGGCCCGGGGAGCTGTTTTTT. Its translation: CASSELAGGPGELFF.

The chain combines TRBV3-1 (or the pseudogene TRBV3-2) with TRBJ2-7; 8 bases line up with TRBD1. The CDR3 length is 15 residues. V trimming: 0 bases; J trimming: 9 bases; junction bases outside the gene matches: 10. Germline V gene sequence: CDR1 LGHDT, CDR2 YNNKEL (reference sequence). The CDR3 sequence is CASSQEARRGRAQYF. For the CDR3, the DNA is TGTGCCAGCAGCCAAGAGGCTCGCAGGGGGCGAGCGCAGTACTTC.

The rearrangement joins TRBV4-1 to TRBJ1-2; 9 bases are a match to TRBD1. With 4 bases clipped from V and 4 bases from J, the junction kept 10 bases outside the gene matches. CDR1 is MGHRA, CDR2 YSYEKL, per germline. This CDR3 has 16 amino acids. CDR3 region: CASSPYLGQGGYGYTF. CDR3 DNA sequence: TGCGCCAGCAGCCCCTACCTGGGACAGGGCGGCTATGGCTACACCTTC.

The chain couples TRBV18 to TRBJ1-1; no definite D call. From germline, CDR1 is KGHSH and CDR2 LQKENI. V lost 0 bases and J 1 base, leaving 9 bases between the germline ends. This CDR3 has 15 residues. Here the CDR3 reads CASSPPGSTNTEAFF. Here the CDR3 DNA reads TGTGCCAGCTCACCACCAGGGAGCACGAACACTGAAGCTTTCTTT.

The chain has TRBV12-3 or TRBV12-4 and TRBJ2-7, with a weak D call TRBD2 (5 bases). The CDR3 is made up of 13 amino acids. V gave up 6 bases and J gave up 2 bases, with 11 bases separating them. CDR3 protein: CASREDGAYEQYF. The CDR3 DNA reads as TGTGCCAGCAGGGAGGACGGAGCCTACGAGCAGTACTTC.

This sequence joins TRBV2 and TRBJ2-6, with 8 nucleotides matching TRBD2. Germline CDR1 reads SNHLY; CDR2 reads FYNNEI. The CDR3 loop spans 18 amino acids. V was pared by 6 bases and J by 1 base, with 11 bases of the junction left unmatched. Here the CDR3 DNA reads TGTGCCAGCAGGGAGAGGGGACTAGGCCTTTCTGGGGCCAACGTCCTGACTTTC. Its protein product is CASRERGLGLSGANVLTF.

This clone appeared a single time. The chain recombines TRBV30 with TRBJ2-2; D is unclear. CDR1 and CDR2 (germline): GTSNPN, SVGIG (reference sequence). CDR3 length: 12 amino acids. V was pared by 4 bases and J by 3 bases, with 6 bases between. The CDR3 here is CAWTGDTGELFF. CDR3 DNA sequence: TGTGCCTGGACTGGGGACACCGGGGAGCTGTTTTTT. The entire variable domain, with the rest obtained from reference TRBV30 and TRBJ2-2, is as follows: SQTIHQWPATLVQPVGSPLSLECTVEGTSNPNLYWYRQAAGRGLQLLFYSVGIGQISSEVPQNLSASRPQDRQFILSSKKLLLSDSGFYLCAWTGDTGELFFGEGSRLTVL.

This clone was seen a few times. The chain is built from TRBV3-1 (or the pseudogene TRBV3-2) and TRBJ1-2; D gene uncertain. The CDR3 runs 12 residues. CDR1 is LGHDT, CDR2 YNNKEL, per germline (reference sequence). The V and J ends lost 0 bases and 8 bases respectively, with 7 bases between them. CDR3 loop: CASSQEALGYTF. Here the CDR3 DNA reads TGTGCCAGCAGCCAAGAGGCGTTGGGCTACACCTTC.

This sequence joins TRBV30 and TRBJ1-4; no clear D. The length of the CDR3 is 13 residues. V was clipped by 0 bases and J by 7 bases, with 9 bases between them. Germline V CDR1 and CDR2: GTSNPN, SVGIG (reference sequence). CDR3 in amino acids: CAWSVRRGEKLFF. In nucleotides, the CDR3 is TGTGCCTGGAGTGTGCGACGAGGTGAAAAACTGTTTTTT.

There are a few counts of this clone. The chain joins TRBV10-2 to TRBJ2-1; TRBD2 aligns across 7 bases. Germline CDR1 and CDR2: WSHSY and SAAADI. The CDR3 runs to 14 residues. V lost 4 bases and J lost 7; bases outside the gene matches: 7. Here the CDR3 reads CASSGAGLWNEQFF. The CDR3 coding sequence is TGCGCCAGCAGTGGAGCGGGATTATGGAATGAGCAGTTCTTC.

The chain uses TRBV18 and TRBJ2-1; D is possibly TRBD1 (6 bases). Germline V lookup: CDR1 KGHSH, CDR2 LQKENI. The CDR3 spans 12 residues. Trimming cost V 2 bases and J 10 bases, with 9 bases left between them. CDR3 in DNA: TGTGCCAGCTCACCAAGGACAGCAGAGCAGTTCTTC. The encoded protein is CASSPRTAEQFF.

This clone was counted between two and nine times. The chain joins TRBV3-1 (or the pseudogene TRBV3-2) to TRBJ1-2; weak D call: TRBD1 (5 bases). The CDR3 is 13 amino acids. Per germline, CDR1 LGHDT and CDR2 YNNKEL (reference sequence). V was trimmed by 7 bases and J by 8 bases, leaving 17 bases between them. This CDR3 reads CASTSTWDEGYTF. CDR3 sequence (DNA): TGTGCCAGCACCTCAACTTGGGACGAGGGCTACACCTTC.

This clone has more than one count but fewer than ten. The genes are TRBV5-4 and TRBJ2-3; TRBD2 aligns across 13 bases. This CDR3 is 15 amino acids long. CDR1 and CDR2 (germline): SGHNT, YYREEE (reference sequence). The V gene end was trimmed by 4 bases and the J gene end by 4 bases; junction bases not matched to a gene: 3. CDR3 sequence (DNA): TGTGCCAGCAGCCTAACTAGCGGGGGGGCAGATACGCAGTATTTT. It is translated as CASSLTSGGADTQYF.

This clone was detected only a few times. This chain connects TRBV5-1 to TRBJ2-3; 13 bases agree with TRBD2. Per the germline V gene, CDR1 is SGHRS and CDR2 is YFSETQ. V lost 0 bases and J lost 2; bases outside the gene matches: 3. This CDR3 region has 17 residues. The CDR3 loop is CASSLGLAGGSTDTQYF. The CDR3 nucleotides read TGCGCCAGCAGCTTGGGACTAGCGGGGGGTTCCACAGATACGCAGTATTTT. Full variable domain (remainder filled in from reference TRBV5-1 and TRBJ2-3): KAGVTQTPRYLIKTRGQQVTLSCSPISGHRSVSWYQQTPGQGLQFLFEYFSETQRNKGNFPGRFSGRQFSNSRSEMNVSTLELGDSALYLCASSLGLAGGSTDTQYFGPGTRLTVL.

The J gene is TRBJ1-4, the V gene TRBV10-2; D unresolved. The CDR3 sequence is 15 residues long. The V end lost 0 bases, the J end lost 7 bases, and 12 bases lay between the germline ends. Germline loops: CDR1 WSHSY, CDR2 SAAADI. CDR3: CASSESAGFGEKLFF. The CDR3 nucleotides read TGCGCCAGCAGTGAGTCGGCCGGATTTGGTGAAAAACTGTTTTTT.

A few counts support this clone. This chain links TRBV14 with TRBJ2-7, with 9 bases that match TRBD2. CDR1 and CDR2 from the germline V gene are SGHDN and FVKESK. V gave up 1 base and J gave up 4 bases; unmatched junction bases: 5. This CDR3 is 15 amino acids long. CDR3 region: CASSQVLAGVYEQYF. The CDR3 region has the DNA TGTGCCAGCAGCCAAGTCTTAGCGGGGGTTTACGAGCAGTACTTC.